This TCR beta chain was sequenced during a study of blood T cell repertoires in COVID-19. In the authors' workflow: Amplification of reference gene primers provided the estimated nucleated cell counts. Sequencing used immunoSEQ multiplex PCR; TCRdb keeps in-frame clones, though not all of them. V, J and clone size reflect that table, while D and trimming were determined from the DNA. Seen here are 130,000 or so clones, around 85% observed once, and the top ten hold roughly 4.5%. The length of the CDR3 is 15 residues. The junction had 8 bases not matched to a gene; V was cut back by 6 bases and J by 3 bases. Germline values: CDR1 MNHEY, CDR2 SVGAGI.

The source of this sequence is a human donor in a cohort sampled during active COVID-19. The sequenced material came from peripheral blood. The gene calls are TRBV6-5 and TRBJ1-2; TRBD1 aligns across 9 bases. CDR3 DNA: TGTGCCAGCAGGGGGAACAGGGGGCGGCACTATGGCTACACCTTC. It is translated as CASRGNRGRHYGYTF.